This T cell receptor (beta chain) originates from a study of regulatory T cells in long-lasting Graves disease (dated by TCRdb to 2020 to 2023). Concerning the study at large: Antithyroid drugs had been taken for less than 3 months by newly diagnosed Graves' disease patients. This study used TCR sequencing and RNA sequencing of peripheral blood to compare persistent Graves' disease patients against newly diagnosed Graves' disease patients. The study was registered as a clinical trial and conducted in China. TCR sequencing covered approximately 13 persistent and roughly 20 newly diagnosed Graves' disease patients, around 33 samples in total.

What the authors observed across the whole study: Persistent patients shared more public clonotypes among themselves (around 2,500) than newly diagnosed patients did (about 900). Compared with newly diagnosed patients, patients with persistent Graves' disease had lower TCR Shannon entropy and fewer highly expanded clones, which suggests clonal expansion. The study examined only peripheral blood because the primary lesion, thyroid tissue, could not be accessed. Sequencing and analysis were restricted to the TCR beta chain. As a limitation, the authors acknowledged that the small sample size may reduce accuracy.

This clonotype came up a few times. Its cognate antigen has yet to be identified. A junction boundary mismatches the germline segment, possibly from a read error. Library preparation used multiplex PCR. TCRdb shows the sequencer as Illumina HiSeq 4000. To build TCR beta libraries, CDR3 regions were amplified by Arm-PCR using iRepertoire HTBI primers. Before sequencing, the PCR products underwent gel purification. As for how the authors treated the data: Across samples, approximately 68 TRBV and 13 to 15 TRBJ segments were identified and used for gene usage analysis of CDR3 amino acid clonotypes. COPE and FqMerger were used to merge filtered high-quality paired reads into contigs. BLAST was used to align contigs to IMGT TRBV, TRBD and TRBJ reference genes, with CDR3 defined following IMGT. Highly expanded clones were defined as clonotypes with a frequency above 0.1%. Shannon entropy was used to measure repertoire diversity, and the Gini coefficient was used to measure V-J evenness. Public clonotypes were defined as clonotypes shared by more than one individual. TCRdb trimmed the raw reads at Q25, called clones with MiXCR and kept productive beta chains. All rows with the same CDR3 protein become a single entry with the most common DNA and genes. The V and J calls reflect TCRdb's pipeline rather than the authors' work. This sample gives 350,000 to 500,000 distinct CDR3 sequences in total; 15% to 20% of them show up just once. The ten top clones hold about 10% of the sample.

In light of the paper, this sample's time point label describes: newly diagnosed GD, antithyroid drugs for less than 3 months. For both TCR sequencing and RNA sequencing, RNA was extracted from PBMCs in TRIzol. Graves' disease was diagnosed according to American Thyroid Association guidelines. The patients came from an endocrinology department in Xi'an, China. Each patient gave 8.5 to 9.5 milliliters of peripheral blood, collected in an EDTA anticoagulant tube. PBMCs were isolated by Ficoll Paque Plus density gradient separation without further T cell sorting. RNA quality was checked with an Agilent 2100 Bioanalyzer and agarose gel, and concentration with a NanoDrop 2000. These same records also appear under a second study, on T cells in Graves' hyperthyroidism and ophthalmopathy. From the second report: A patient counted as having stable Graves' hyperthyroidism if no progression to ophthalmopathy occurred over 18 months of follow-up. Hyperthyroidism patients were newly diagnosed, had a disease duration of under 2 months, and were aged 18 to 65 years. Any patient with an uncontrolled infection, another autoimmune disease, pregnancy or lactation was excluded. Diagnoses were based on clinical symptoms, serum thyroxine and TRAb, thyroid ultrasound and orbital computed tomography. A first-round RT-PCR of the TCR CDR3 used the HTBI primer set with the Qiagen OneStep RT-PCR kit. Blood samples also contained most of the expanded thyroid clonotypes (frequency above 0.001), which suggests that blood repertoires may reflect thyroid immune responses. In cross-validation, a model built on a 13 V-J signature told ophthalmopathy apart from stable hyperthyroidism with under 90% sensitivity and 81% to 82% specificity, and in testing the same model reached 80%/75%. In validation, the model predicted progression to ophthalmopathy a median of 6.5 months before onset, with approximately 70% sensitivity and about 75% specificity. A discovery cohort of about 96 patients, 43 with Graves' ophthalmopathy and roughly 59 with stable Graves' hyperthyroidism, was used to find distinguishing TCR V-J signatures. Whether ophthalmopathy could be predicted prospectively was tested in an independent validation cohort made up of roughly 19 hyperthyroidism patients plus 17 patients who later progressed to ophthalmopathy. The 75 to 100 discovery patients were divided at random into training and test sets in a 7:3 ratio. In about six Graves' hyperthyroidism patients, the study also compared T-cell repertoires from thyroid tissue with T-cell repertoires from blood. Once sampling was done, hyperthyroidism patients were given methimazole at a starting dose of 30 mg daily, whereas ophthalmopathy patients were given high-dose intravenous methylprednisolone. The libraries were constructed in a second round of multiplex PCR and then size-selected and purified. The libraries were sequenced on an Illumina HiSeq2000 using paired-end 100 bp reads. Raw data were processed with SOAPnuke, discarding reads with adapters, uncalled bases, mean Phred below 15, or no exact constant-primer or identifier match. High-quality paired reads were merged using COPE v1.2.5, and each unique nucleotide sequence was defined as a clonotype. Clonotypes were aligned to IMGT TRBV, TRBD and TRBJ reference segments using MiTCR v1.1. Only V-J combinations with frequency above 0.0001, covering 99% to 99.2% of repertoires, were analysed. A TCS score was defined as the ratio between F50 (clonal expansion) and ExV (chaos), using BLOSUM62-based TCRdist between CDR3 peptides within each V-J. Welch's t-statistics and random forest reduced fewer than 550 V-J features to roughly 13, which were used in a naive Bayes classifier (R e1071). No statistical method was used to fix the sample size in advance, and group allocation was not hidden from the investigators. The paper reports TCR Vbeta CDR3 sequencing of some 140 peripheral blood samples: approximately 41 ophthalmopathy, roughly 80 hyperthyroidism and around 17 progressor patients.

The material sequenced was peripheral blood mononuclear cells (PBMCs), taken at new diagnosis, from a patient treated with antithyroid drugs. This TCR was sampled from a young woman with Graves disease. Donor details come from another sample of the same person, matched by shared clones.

The CDR3 region reads CASSKSGYSNQPRHF. At the DNA level, the sequence is TGTGCCAGTAGTAAGTCGGGGTATAGCAATCAGCCCCGGCATTTT. The receptor chain draws on TRBV19 and TRBJ1-5; no confident D gene assignment can be made. The CDR1 and CDR2 encoded by the germline V gene (reference sequence) are LNHDA and SQIVND. The CDR3 spans 15 residues, from the cysteine through the phenylalanine. The CDR3 DNA has 45 bases and is translated from base 1.